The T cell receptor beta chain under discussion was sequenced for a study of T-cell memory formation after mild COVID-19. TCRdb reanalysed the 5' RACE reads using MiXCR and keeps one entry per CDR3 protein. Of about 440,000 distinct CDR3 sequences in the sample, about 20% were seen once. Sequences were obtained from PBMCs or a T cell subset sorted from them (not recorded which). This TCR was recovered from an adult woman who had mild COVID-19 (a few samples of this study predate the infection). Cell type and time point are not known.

CDR3 in amino acids: CASSQTSDRAFF. The CDR3, as DNA: TGCGCCAGCAGCCAGACGAGCGATCGGGCTTTCTTT. The rearrangement links TRBV4-1 to TRBJ1-1, with D uncertain. CDR1 and CDR2 from the germline V gene are MGHRA and YSYEKL. The CDR3 sequence is 12 residues long. With 3 bases removed from V and 11 bases from J, the gap between germline ends came to 13 bases.